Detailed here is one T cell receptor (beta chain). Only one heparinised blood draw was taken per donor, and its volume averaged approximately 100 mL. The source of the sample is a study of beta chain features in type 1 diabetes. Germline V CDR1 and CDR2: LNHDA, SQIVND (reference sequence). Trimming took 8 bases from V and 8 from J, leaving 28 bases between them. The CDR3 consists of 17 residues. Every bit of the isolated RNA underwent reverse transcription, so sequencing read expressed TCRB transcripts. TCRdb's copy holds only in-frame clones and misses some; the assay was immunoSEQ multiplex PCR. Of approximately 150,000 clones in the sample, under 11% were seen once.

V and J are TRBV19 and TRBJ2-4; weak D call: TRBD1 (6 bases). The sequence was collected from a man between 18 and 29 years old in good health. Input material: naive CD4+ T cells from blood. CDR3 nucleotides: TGTGCCAGTCGCCGTCAGCCTGGGGCAGGGGTCGGTGACATTCAGTACTTC. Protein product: CASRRQPGAGVGDIQYF. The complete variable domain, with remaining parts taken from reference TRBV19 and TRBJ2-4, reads DGGITQSPKYLFRKEGQNVTLSCEQNLNHDAMYWYRQDPGQGLRLIYYSQIVNDFQKGDIAEGYSVSREKKESFPLTVTSAQKNPTAFYLCASRRQPGAGVGDIQYFGAGTRLSVL.